This record covers a single T cell receptor (beta chain). The sample belongs to a study of T cell responses to AZD1222 COVID-19 vaccine. The CDR3 sequence is 11 residues long. Germline CDR1 is SQVTM and CDR2 is ANQGSEA. Trimming pared 5 bases from V and 6 bases from J, leaving 11 bases between. This table comes from immunoSEQ multiplex PCR, and its TCRdb copy is limited to in-frame clones, with some not included. The sample holds about 140,000 clones. The genes are TRBV29-1 and TRBJ2-7; D may be TRBD1 (6 bases). Sequencing input: peripheral blood. The clonotype was recovered from an adult in good health. The CDR3 is CSVNRAGEQYF. The CDR3 DNA follows: TGCAGCGTTAACAGGGCGGGCGAGCAGTACTTC.